This TCR beta chain was captured by sequencing in a study of response to subunit inactivated influenza vaccine. Findings and limits, study-wide: With each seasonal influenza vaccination, the authors suggested, few new T cells are recruited.

This clonotype was seen only a few times. Its antigen is unidentified. One entry per CDR3 protein results from TCRdb running MiXCR on the RT-PCR reads. This sample yields almost 250,000 distinct CDR3 sequences, of which approximately 12% are seen a single time; about 8% belongs to the top ten. Germline CDR1 and CDR2: MNHEY and SMNVEV (reference sequence). The CDR3 spans 14 residues. V lost 5 bases and J lost 4; bases outside the gene matches: 5. The source is a man over 45 who received an inactivated influenza vaccine. Sequenced here: non-naive T cells sorted from PBMCs, sampled 14 days before vaccination. This chain uses TRBV27 with TRBJ1-5; the match to TRBD1 covers 7 bases. This CDR3 reads CASSAGTANQPQHF. The CDR3 nucleotides read TGTGCCAGCAGTGCCGGGACAGCAAATCAGCCCCAGCATTTT.